The clone carrying this T cell receptor (beta chain) was counted ten times or more. What it binds is unknown. This specimen comes from a study of identical twins. V lost 6 bases to trimming and J lost 0 bases; unmatched junction nucleotides: 10. CDR1 is SGHTA, CDR2 FQGNSA, per germline. The CDR3 extends over 16 amino acids. In TCRdb, the 5' RACE reads were re-called with MiXCR into one record per CDR3 protein. The data show 750,000 to 950,000 distinct CDR3 sequences, roughly an eighth seen once. Broader study findings: The study found excess low generation probability among twin-shared out-of-frame alpha sequences.

The sample was also linked to a second study, of yellow fever vaccine responses in identical twins.

The V call is TRBV7-2, the J call TRBJ2-5, with TRBD1 matching over 7 bases. This clonotype was sampled from a woman between 18 and 29 years old in good health. Source material: PBMCs. The CDR3 sequence: CASSWTGTEYQETQYF. The DNA of the CDR3 is TGTGCCAGCAGTTGGACCGGGACAGAGTACCAAGAGACCCAGTACTTC.